Listed below are T cell receptor beta chains from one sample, sequenced in a study of CD8 T cells in Susac syndrome. MiXCR was run by TCRdb on the immunoSEQ multiplex PCR reads, yielding one entry per CDR3 protein. The sample holds 100,000 to 150,000 distinct CDR3 sequences; around 94% are singletons and the top ten take 0.25% to 0.3%. The source material was CD8+ T cells from PBMCs. The receptor source for this set is a human donor with Susac syndrome. The CDR3 runs from the conserved cysteine through the conserved F or W. A D gene is named only where the DNA matches it firmly. A clone size is listed for some rows: how often the clone was seen (once, few, many), or a class if it is expanded.

v_gene	j_gene	abundance	d_gene	CDR3nt	CDR3aa
TRBV6-5	TRBJ2-7	-	-	TGTGCCAGCAGTTACGGGTGGGGGGAGCACTACGAGCAGTACTTC	CASSYGWGEHYEQYF
TRBV11-2	TRBJ2-7	few	TRBD2	TGTGCCAGCAGTCTAGCGGGCTCCTACGAGCAGTACTTC	CASSLAGSYEQYF
TRBV5-1	TRBJ1-4	-	TRBD1	TGCGCCAGCAGCGATGGGACAGGGACTAATGAAAAACTGTTTTTT	CASSDGTGTNEKLFF
TRBV7-8	TRBJ2-1	-	-	TGTGCCAGCAGCACTTTTGGTAGGTCAGGAGATTACAATGAGCAGTTCTTC	CASSTFGRSGDYNEQFF
TRBV7-2	TRBJ2-5	-	TRBD2	TGTGCCAGCAGCGCCGGACTAGCGGGGGGGCCTGGAATAGAGACCCAGTACTTC	CASSAGLAGGPGIETQYF
TRBV25-1	TRBJ1-2	-	-	TGTGCCAGCAGTGAACCTTCGGATGGCTACACCTTC	CASSEPSDGYTF
TRBV7-9	TRBJ2-5	-	TRBD2	TGTGCCAGCAGTTCCATGGCGGGGGGGCCCTTTGAGACCCAGTACTTC	CASSSMAGGPFETQYF
TRBV29-1	TRBJ2-2	-	-	TGCAGCGTTGCCGGCCTACAGGGAACCACCGGGGAGCTGTTTTTT	CSVAGLQGTTGELFF
TRBV7-9	TRBJ1-2	-	-	TGTGCCCAACCGTTCAACTATGGCTACACCTTC	CAQPFNYGYTF
TRBV20-1	TRBJ1-5	-	-	TGCAGTGCCGAATCGGCGGATAGCAATCAGCCCCAGCATTTT	CSAESADSNQPQHF
TRBV15	TRBJ1-2	-	-	TGTGCCACCAGCAGAGATGAAGAGGGGACCTATGGCTACACCTTC	CATSRDEEGTYGYTF
TRBV6-4	TRBJ2-1	once	-	TGTGCCAGCAGTTCAGGGGGGACTAGTTACAATGAGCAGTTCTTC	CASSSGGTSYNEQFF
TRBV25-1	TRBJ1-2	-	-	TGTGCCAGCAGTGTCTACTATGGCTACACCTTC	CASSVYYGYTF
TRBV21-1	TRBJ1-5	-	-	TGTGCCAGCAGCAAATGGGACCCCCGAGGCAGCAATCAGCCCCAGCATTTT	CASSKWDPRGSNQPQHF
TRBV14	TRBJ2-1	-	TRBD2	TGTGCCAGCGGAACCGCGGGGGTCGACTACAATGAGCAGTTCTTC	CASGTAGVDYNEQFF
TRBV19	TRBJ1-2	-	-	TGTGCCAGTAGTATTGACGGGACGCGAGGCTACACCTTC	CASSIDGTRGYTF
TRBV5-6	TRBJ2-7	-	-	TGTGCCAGCAGCTATGGTGGGGGGAGGTACGAGCAGTACTTC	CASSYGGGRYEQYF
TRBV18	TRBJ1-2	few	TRBD1	TGTGCCAGCTCACCAGGACAGGGAGGCTATGGCTACACCTTC	CASSPGQGGYGYTF
TRBV6-5	TRBJ1-2	-	-	TGTGCCAGCAGTTACTCTGCGACTTATGGCTACACCTTC	CASSYSATYGYTF
TRBV9	TRBJ1-1	-	-	TGTGCCAGCAGCGAGGGGGAGGGACCAGCTTTCTTT	CASSEGEGPAFF
TRBV9	TRBJ2-7	-	-	TGTGCCAGCAGCCAGACCGGGTCGCCCTACGAGCAGTACTTC	CASSQTGSPYEQYF
TRBV12-3/TRBV12-4	TRBJ1-1	-	TRBD1	TGTGCCAGCAGTCCCCGGGACAGGGGGAAAGCTTTCTTT	CASSPRDRGKAFF
TRBV7-9	TRBJ1-1	-	-	TGTGCCAGCAGCTTAGTGTACAGCAACACTGAAGCTTTCTTT	CASSLVYSNTEAFF
TRBV30	TRBJ1-1	-	-	TGTGCCTGGAGTGTAGCGAGCAGGAACACTGAAGCTTTCTTT	CAWSVASRNTEAFF
TRBV5-8	TRBJ2-1	-	-	TGTGCCGGTGGTGGGTCCGCCTCGGATGAGCAGTTCTTC	CAGGGSASDEQFF
TRBV20-1	TRBJ2-1	-	TRBD2	TGCAGTGCTAGTCTGGGACTAGGCAATGAGCAGTTCTTC	CSASLGLGNEQFF
TRBV7-2	TRBJ1-2	-	-	TGTGCCAGCAGCTTAGTTGACGGACACTATGGCTACACCTTC	CASSLVDGHYGYTF
TRBV13	TRBJ1-1	-	-	TGTGCCAGCAGCAACCCCCGAACAGGGAATACTGAAGCTTTCTTT	CASSNPRTGNTEAFF
TRBV5-1	TRBJ2-1	-	TRBD2	TGCGCCAGCAGCCCCTCTAGCGGGGGGGCCAATGAGCAGTTCTTC	CASSPSSGGANEQFF
TRBV25-1	TRBJ1-1	-	-	TGTGCCAGCAGCCTCGGACTGATGAACACTGAAGCTTTCTTT	CASSLGLMNTEAFF